The next 15 T cell receptor beta chains were all read from a single sample in a study of CXCR3-negative and CXCR3-positive naive CD8 T cells. UMI labels and 5' RACE were used to prepare the TRB cDNA libraries. TCRdb reprocessed the 5' RACE reads, with one entry per CDR3 protein and no DNA. The listing contains 100,000 to 150,000 distinct CDR3 sequences. The specimen was naive CXCR3- CD8+ T cells from blood. Regarding subset: CD45RO-CCR7+CD27+CD95- naive CD8+ T cells lacking CXCR3 (TNR3-). Every receptor here comes from a human donor in good health. Some clones in this sample may be carry-over from other donors' samples.

The chain couples TRBV27 to TRBJ2-7; no DNA is available, so the TRBD2 call from TCRdb remains unchecked. The CDR3 length is 14 residues. Germline assignment: CDR1 MNHEY and CDR2 SMNVEV (reference sequence). Here the CDR3 reads CASSFGLAFGEQYF.

The chain recombines TRBV12-3 or TRBV12-4 with TRBJ2-1; TCRdb lists TRBD2, though no DNA is available to test this call. This CDR3 is 16 amino acids long. The CDR3 sequence: CASSLYGGSGYNEQFF.

This rearrangement joins TRBV4-2 to TRBJ2-1. CDR3 length equals 15 residues. The germline V gene has CDR1 LGHNA and CDR2 YNFKEQ. The CDR3 is CASSQELVTYNEQFF.

The chain recombines TRBV7-6 with TRBJ1-1; there is no DNA to check the TCRdb D call of TRBD1. Germline CDR1 is SGHVS and CDR2 is FNYEAQ. This CDR3 comprises 12 residues. The CDR3 loop reads CASLRGNTEAFF.

The chain combines TRBV19 with TRBJ2-7; absent DNA, TCRdb's TRBD1 call cannot be checked. The CDR3 has 15 amino acids. Germline values: CDR1 LNHDA, CDR2 SQIVND (reference sequence). CDR3: CASSIGGTGDYEQYF.

The chain is built from TRBV12-3 or TRBV12-4 and TRBJ2-5; TCRdb's assignment of TRBD2 cannot be checked, as there is no DNA. The CDR3 length is 12 residues. The CDR3 loop is CASRRDGETQYF.

The chain recombines TRBV28 with TRBJ2-5; TCRdb returns TRBD1, unconfirmable since there is no DNA. Germline V gene data show CDR1 as MDHEN and CDR2 as SYDVKM. The CDR3 totals 14 residues. Here the CDR3 reads CASSKNRGQETQYF.

This sequence joins TRBV27 and TRBJ2-1; TCRdb outputs TRBD2, but without DNA this stays unchecked. The germline gives CDR1 MNHEY, CDR2 SMNVEV (reference sequence). The CDR3 totals 14 residues. The CDR3 reads CASSSAGGPTEQFF.

CDR3 protein: CATSDLGRPNEQFF. The V call is TRBV24-1, the J call TRBJ2-1. This CDR3 region has 14 residues. Germline assignment: CDR1 KGHDR and CDR2 SFDVKD.

V usage is TRBV3-1 and J usage is TRBJ2-1. This CDR3 is 16 amino acids long. Germline lookup yields CDR1 LGHDT and CDR2 YNNKEL (reference sequence). CDR3: CASSQVFSSSYNEQFF.

The V and J genes are TRBV30 and TRBJ2-7; TCRdb's D call of TRBD2 is untestable without DNA. CDR1 GTSNPN and CDR2 SVGIG come from the germline V gene (reference sequence). This CDR3 comprises 14 residues. CDR3 region: CAWSAGTRSYEQYF.

The chain combines TRBV7-9 with TRBJ1-5. The germline CDR1 and CDR2 sequences are SEHNR and FQNEAQ (reference sequence). There are 13 residues in the CDR3. CDR3: CASSLSRDQPQHF. Using reference TRBV7-9 and TRBJ1-5 for the parts outside the CDR3, the full variable domain is DTGVSQNPRHKITKRGQNVTFRCDPISEHNRLYWYRQTLGQGPEFLTYFQNEAQLEKSRLLSDRFSAERPKGSFSTLEIQRTEQGDSAMYLCASSLSRDQPQHFGDGTRLSIL.

The V gene is TRBV7-9, the J gene TRBJ1-1; TCRdb's D gene call, TRBD1, goes unchecked for lack of DNA. Germline V CDR1 and CDR2: SEHNR, FQNEAQ (reference sequence). The CDR3 is 13 amino acids. The CDR3 sequence is CASSPAGDPGAFF.

The rearrangement joins TRBV4-1 to TRBJ2-7; absent DNA, TCRdb's TRBD1 call cannot be checked. This CDR3 is 15 amino acids long. Germline CDR1 reads MGHRA; CDR2 reads YSYEKL. This CDR3 reads CASSQMGQGLNEQYF.

V and J are TRBV25-1 and TRBJ2-1; absent DNA, TCRdb's TRBD2 call cannot be checked. The CDR3 is made up of 16 amino acids. Germline V lookup: CDR1 MGHDK, CDR2 SYGVNS. The CDR3 sequence is CASSEYGEERGVEQFF.